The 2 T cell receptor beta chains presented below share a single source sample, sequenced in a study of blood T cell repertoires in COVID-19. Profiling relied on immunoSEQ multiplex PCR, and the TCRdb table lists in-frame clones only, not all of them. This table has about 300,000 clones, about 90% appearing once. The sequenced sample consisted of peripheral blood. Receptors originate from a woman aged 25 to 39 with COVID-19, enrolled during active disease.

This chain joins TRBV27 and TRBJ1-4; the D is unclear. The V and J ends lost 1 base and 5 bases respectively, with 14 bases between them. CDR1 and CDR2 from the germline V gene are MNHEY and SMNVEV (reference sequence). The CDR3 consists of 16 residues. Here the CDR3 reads CASSLYPPEQNEKLFF. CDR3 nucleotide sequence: TGTGCCAGCAGTTTATACCCCCCAGAACAGAATGAAAAACTGTTTTTT.

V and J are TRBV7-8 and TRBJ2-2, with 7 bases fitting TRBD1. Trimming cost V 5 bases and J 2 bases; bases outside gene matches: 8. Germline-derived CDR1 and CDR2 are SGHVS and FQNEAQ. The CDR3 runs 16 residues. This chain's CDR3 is CASSITGDSNTGELFF. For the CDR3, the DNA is TGTGCCAGCAGCATTACAGGGGATTCTAACACCGGGGAGCTGTTTTTT.